This is a list of T cell receptor beta chains from one sample in a study of blood T cell repertoires in COVID-19. Clones were read by immunoSEQ multiplex PCR, and TCRdb kept only the in-frame ones, dropping some. The sample lists under 250,000 clones, just under 85% seen once, with about 4% in the top ten. The sample taken for sequencing was peripheral blood. These receptors originate from a man aged 50-59 years with acute or convalescent COVID-19. CDR3s include the opening cysteine and the closing phenylalanine or tryptophan. Some rows mark clone size as missing; the rest say once, few, many or name a class of expanded clone.

size,V,CDR3
NA,TRBV3-1/TRBV3-2,CASSPGTGAYEQYF
NA,TRBV6-1,CASSGTGGAGSNQPQHF
NA,TRBV21-1,CASSKVRTSHEQYF
NA,TRBV30,CAWSVPASIYGYTF
NA,TRBV24-1,CATKTPNTGELFF
NA,TRBV5-8,CASSLGGQGRRNTIYF
once,TRBV2,CASSEGLAGGSGELFF
NA,TRBV6-1,CASSVQQKGTVSYEQYF
NA,TRBV19,CASRPVKGAGDNQPQHF
NA,TRBV27,CASSLGGLRGQFF
NA,TRBV30,CAWSQYGGANEKLFF
once,TRBV5-1,CASSFREGENGELFF
NA,TRBV11-3,CASSRQGTNYGYTF
NA,TRBV6-5,CASSYVGGPYGYTF
NA,TRBV3-1/TRBV3-2,CASSQYSSRGGAAEAFF
NA,TRBV19,CASSGREVYNEQFF
NA,TRBV4-2,CASSQDIGGSYEQYF
NA,TRBV2,CASSEAAGRDGYTF